Below, 25 T cell receptor beta chains from the same sample are listed, as sequenced in a study of blood T cells in healthy people across ages. Combining a sample-barcoded 5' primer with a J-beta primer mix, a second PCR ran for roughly 7 to 12 cycles. MiXCR, applied by TCRdb to the 5' RACE reads, yields one record per CDR3 protein. The profile shows about 930,000 distinct CDR3 sequences, 29% of them singletons. These same data were also listed under a study on T cells of mothers and their children.

The source material was blood. These receptor sequences come from a woman aged 40 to 50 in good health.

This clonotype was counted only a few times. This chain connects TRBV20-1 to TRBJ1-2, with D hard to call. V was trimmed by 2 bases and J by 6 bases, leaving 10 bases between them. This CDR3 has 12 amino acids. The germline CDR1 and CDR2 sequences are DFQATT and SNEGSKA (reference sequence). Here the CDR3 reads CSARLVSDGYTF. The CDR3 DNA is TGCAGTGCTAGATTGGTTTCAGATGGCTACACCTTC.

The chain combines TRBV20-1 with TRBJ2-7; 9 bases line up with TRBD2. The germline CDR1 and CDR2 sequences are DFQATT and SNEGSKA (reference sequence). This CDR3 is 14 amino acids long. V dropped 5 bases and J dropped 0; count of bases not matched to a gene: 5. CDR3 protein: CSALSGGRSYEQYF. Here the CDR3 DNA reads TGCAGTGCTCTTAGCGGGGGCCGCTCCTACGAGCAGTACTTC.

This clonotype was found many times. V gene TRBV3-1 combines with J gene TRBJ2-1; no reliable D call. This CDR3 is 16 amino acids long. Germline CDR1 LGHDT, CDR2 YNNKEL (reference sequence). V was shortened by 5 bases and J by 0 bases, with 14 bases between the two germline ends. CDR3 region: CASSSGRQSSYNEQFF. The CDR3 nucleotides read TGTGCCAGCAGCTCCGGACGGCAGAGCTCCTACAATGAGCAGTTCTTC.

This chain joins TRBV7-2 and TRBJ1-5, with a tentative D call TRBD1 (6 bases). Trimming took off 4 bases at V and 7 bases at J, with 20 bases between the two ends. The CDR3 runs to 16 residues. In germline, CDR1 is SGHTA, CDR2 FQGNSA. DNA for the CDR3: TGTGCCAGCAGCTCCCCCTCAGGGGTGAGTGGGCAGCCCCAGCATTTT. Amino acid sequence: CASSSPSGVSGQPQHF.

A remark on this clonotype: This may stem from a read error, because a much larger clone lies one nucleotide away. The chain uses TRBV20-1 and TRBJ2-7; possible D gene TRBD2, 6 bases. This CDR3 spans 14 amino acids. CDR1 is DFQATT, CDR2 SNEGSKA, per germline (reference sequence). V was pared by 5 bases and J by 4 bases, with 18 bases between. The CDR3 sequence: CSAGTRGLRYEQYF. As DNA, the CDR3 is TGCAGTGCTGGGACGCGGGGTCTCCGTTACGAGCAGTACTTC.

This clonotype has only a few counts. J is TRBJ2-3 and V is TRBV18; unclear D gene. The CDR3 runs 14 residues. Germline V gene lookup returns CDR1 KGHSH and CDR2 LQKENI. Trimming pared 2 bases from V and 1 base from J, leaving 7 bases between. This CDR3 reads CASSPLDRTDTQYF. Written as DNA, the CDR3 is TGTGCCAGCTCACCATTGGACCGCACAGATACGCAGTATTTT.

A few counts support this clonotype. This sequence joins TRBV4-1 and TRBJ1-1; the D is unclear. The CDR3 contains 14 residues. With 0 bases removed from V and 10 bases from J, the gap between germline ends came to 15 bases. Germline V gene lookup returns CDR1 MGHRA and CDR2 YSYEKL. CDR3 region: CASSQDIQVAIAFF. The CDR3 coding sequence is TGCGCCAGCAGCCAAGATATCCAGGTCGCTATAGCTTTCTTT.

Worth noting for this clonotype: A much larger clonotype is one base distant, so this may be a read error. The chain recombines TRBV4-1 with TRBJ2-1; TRBD2 agrees at 10 bases. The CDR3 extends over 16 amino acids. Germline V gene data show CDR1 as MGHRA and CDR2 as YSYEKL. V gave up 1 base and J gave up 7 bases; unmatched junction bases: 7. CDR3 region: CASSQGSASGGNEQFF. DNA of the CDR3: TGCGCCAGCAGCCAAGGTTCAGCTAGCGGGGGTAATGAGCAGTTCTTC.

This clonotype has just a few counts. The V call is TRBV18, the J call TRBJ2-1; 12 nucleotides align to TRBD2. V trimming: 5 bases; J trimming: 8 bases; junction bases outside the gene matches: 7. Germline V gives CDR1 KGHSH, CDR2 LQKENI. The CDR3 is 15 amino acids. CDR3 residues: CASSALAGGLDEQFF. The CDR3 DNA sequence: TGTGCCAGCTCAGCCCTAGCGGGGGGGCTGGATGAGCAGTTCTTC.

V usage is TRBV20-1 and J usage is TRBJ2-3, with D maybe TRBD2 (5 bases). V was trimmed by 1 base and J by 3 bases, leaving 11 bases between them. Per the germline V gene, CDR1 is DFQATT and CDR2 is SNEGSKA (reference sequence). The CDR3 is 14 residues long. For the CDR3, the DNA is TGCAGTGCTAGAGCTTCTAGCCGGACAGATACGCAGTATTTT. Translated: CSARASSRTDTQYF.

The genes are TRBV2 and TRBJ2-1; 7 positions agree with TRBD2. The V gene's germline CDR1 is SNHLY and CDR2 FYNNEI. The CDR3 is made up of 15 amino acids. The J segment lost 6 bases and the V segment lost 3 bases, leaving 8 bases of the junction unmatched. CDR3 protein: CASSEQMGGSNEQFF. CDR3 nucleotides: TGTGCCAGCAGTGAGCAGATGGGGGGGAGCAATGAGCAGTTCTTC.

V gene TRBV7-2 combines with J gene TRBJ1-3, with unresolved D. This CDR3 has 16 residues. Germline V gene data show CDR1 as SGHTA and CDR2 as FQGNSA. V lost 5 bases and J lost 0, with 14 bases in between. The CDR3 reads CASSTTSGLSGNTIYF. Here the CDR3 DNA reads TGTGCCAGCAGCACTACCAGTGGCCTCTCTGGAAACACCATATATTTT. The full variable domain, its missing parts supplied by reference TRBV7-2 and TRBJ1-3, is GAGVSQSPSNKVTEKGKDVELRCDPISGHTALYWYRQSLGQGLEFLIYFQGNSAPDKSGLPSDRFSAERTGGSVSTLTIQRTQQEDSAVYLCASSTTSGLSGNTIYFGEGSWLTVV.

This clonotype was recorded once. J is TRBJ1-1 and V is TRBV6-6; possible D gene TRBD1, 6 bases. CDR1 and CDR2 (germline): MNHNY, SVGAGI (reference sequence). CDR3 length: 12 amino acids. Deletions cut 0 bases from V and 10 bases from J, with 9 bases between. CDR3 loop: CASSYSRGLAFF. The CDR3 DNA follows: TGTGCCAGCAGTTACTCGAGGGGGTTAGCTTTCTTT.

The chain employs TRBV5-1 and TRBJ2-5; maybe TRBD1 (5 bases). This CDR3 is 19 amino acids long. The germline V gene encodes CDR1 SGHRS and CDR2 YFSETQ. V was pared by 0 bases and J by 2 bases, with 23 bases between. This CDR3 reads CASSLEPHRTALIQETQYF. In nucleotides, the CDR3 is TGCGCCAGCAGCTTGGAGCCCCACAGGACCGCCCTAATACAAGAGACCCAGTACTTC.

The CDR3 DNA sequence: TGTGCCAGCAGTGTCGGGATTCATGGAAACACCATATATTTT. Translating gives CASSVGIHGNTIYF. V usage is TRBV12-3 or TRBV12-4 and J usage is TRBJ1-3; D not certain. The CDR3 loop spans 14 amino acids. The V end was cut by 5 bases, the J end by 3 bases, with 11 bases between.

V and J are TRBV5-1 and TRBJ2-2; no reliable D call. V lost 4 bases, J lost 0 bases, and 16 bases lay in between. This CDR3 has 17 amino acids. In germline, CDR1 is SGHRS, CDR2 YFSETQ. DNA for the CDR3: TGCGCCAGCAGCATATCCGGGCCCCAGACGAACACCGGGGAGCTGTTTTTT. As protein: CASSISGPQTNTGELFF.

The sample holds a few counts of this clonotype. The CDR3 DNA reads TGTGCCAGCAGCTTCGGCCCCTTTAATGAGCAGTTCTTC. It codes for CASSFGPFNEQFF. The V call is TRBV7-6, the J call TRBJ2-1, with D uncertain. The CDR3 totals 13 residues. The germline V gene encodes CDR1 SGHVS and CDR2 FNYEAQ. Trimming took off 3 bases at V and 7 bases at J, with 10 bases between the two ends.

In this sample, this clonotype turned up many times. V gene TRBV4-1 combines with J gene TRBJ1-1, with D possibly TRBD1 on 5 matching bases. Trimming cost V 3 bases and J 0 bases, with 14 bases left between them. The CDR3 is 16 residues long. From germline, CDR1 is MGHRA and CDR2 YSYEKL. CDR3 region: CASSHASGTVNTEAFF. CDR3 bases: TGCGCCAGCAGCCATGCCTCCGGGACGGTGAACACTGAAGCTTTCTTT.

This sequence joins TRBV5-8 and TRBJ2-5, with 9 nucleotides matching TRBD2. V shed 4 bases and J 5 bases; nucleotides not matched to a gene: 18. CDR1 is SGHTS, CDR2 YDEGEE, per germline. CDR3 length equals 18 residues. CDR3 sequence (DNA): TGTGCCAGCAGCCCGTTACTCCTAGCGGGGCCGGGACGGGAGACCCAGTACTTC. Protein sequence: CASSPLLLAGPGRETQYF.

This clonotype showed up just a few times. The J gene is TRBJ2-7, the V gene TRBV7-2; TRBD1 matches 8 bases. The CDR3 is 15 residues long. Germline V lookup: CDR1 SGHTA, CDR2 FQGNSA. V trimming: 5 bases; J trimming: 3 bases; junction bases outside the gene matches: 9. The CDR3 DNA sequence: TGTGCCAGCAGCGCCGACAGGGGCTTTATCTACGAGCAGTACTTC. The encoded protein is CASSADRGFIYEQYF.

V is TRBV6-1 and J is TRBJ1-1; perhaps TRBD1 as D (5 bases). Germline V gene sequence: CDR1 MNHNS, CDR2 SASEGT. The CDR3 is made up of 12 amino acids. V lost 4 bases, J lost 8 bases, and 11 bases lay in between. The CDR3 DNA is TGTGCCAGCAGTGCACTCGACAGAGAAGCTTTCTTT. Amino acids: CASSALDREAFF.

This chain links TRBV18 with TRBJ1-1, with TRBD1 as a possible D gene (5 bases). The CDR3 is made up of 14 amino acids. V shed 0 bases and J shed 6 bases, with 11 bases lying between them. Germline-derived CDR1 and CDR2 are KGHSH and LQKENI. The DNA for the CDR3 is TGTGCCAGCTCACCACCGGAGGGACGCTCTGAAGCTTTCTTT. Its protein product is CASSPPEGRSEAFF.

This clonotype was picked up a small number of times. The rearrangement joins TRBV7-2 to TRBJ2-7; weak D call: TRBD2 (5 bases). CDR1 is SGHTA and CDR2 is FQGNSA in the germline V gene. The V end was cut by 9 bases, the J end by 0 bases, with 18 bases between. The CDR3 has 15 amino acids. The CDR3 region has the DNA TGTGCCAGTAGCCCTCGGAGCGGCAGCTCCTACGAGCAGTACTTC. It is translated as CASSPRSGSSYEQYF.

This clonotype was recorded at least ten times. This chain links TRBV5-1 with TRBJ2-6; D remains unclear. Germline loops: CDR1 SGHRS, CDR2 YFSETQ. Trimming shortened V by 3 bases and J by 3 bases, and 7 bases separated the two germline ends. The CDR3 extends over 14 amino acids. The CDR3 loop reads CASSSDIGANVLTF. In nucleotides, the CDR3 is TGCGCCAGCAGCTCCGACATTGGGGCCAACGTCCTGACTTTC.

V usage is TRBV20-1 and J usage is TRBJ2-3, with D possibly TRBD2 on 6 matching bases. V dropped 0 bases and J dropped 4 bases, with 14 bases sitting between them. This CDR3 spans 15 amino acids. Looked up from germline, CDR1 is DFQATT and CDR2 is SNEGSKA (reference sequence). CDR3 protein: CSAREAQRVPDTQYF. The CDR3 DNA reads TGCAGTGCTAGAGAGGCCCAGCGGGTCCCAGATACGCAGTATTTT.